What follows describes a single T cell receptor beta chain. As yet, its antigen is unknown. V was shortened by 8 bases and J by 0 bases, with 10 bases between the two germline ends. CDR1 is LNHDA, CDR2 SQIVND, per germline (reference sequence). CDR3 length: 14 residues. These data are taken from a study of CD8+CD57+ T cells in acquired aplastic anemia. Across the whole study: Isolated CD4+ and CD8+ cells, once sorted, yielded DNA averaging approximately 3 ug.

By flow cytometry, patients selected for sequencing had shown an expansion of CD8+CD57+ cells. Patients were untreated when blood was sampled. Findings of the study overall: Roughly 31 CD8+ CDR3 sequences occurred in both the patients and the controls.

Genomic DNA acted as the template from which TCR beta VDJ combination and CDR3 sequence profiling were carried out. MiXCR was run by TCRdb on the reads, yielding one entry per CDR3 protein. The data show more than 200,000 distinct CDR3 sequences, with about half seen just once and approximately 20% held by the top ten. V usage is TRBV19 and J usage is TRBJ2-2; D call uncertain. This clonotype was sampled from a human donor with aplastic anemia. Sequencing input: sorted CD4+, CD8+, or CD8+CD57+ T cells (not recorded which) from PBMCs. As DNA, the CDR3 is TGTGCCAGTGGGCGCCCGGCGAACACCGGGGAGCTGTTTTTT. Its protein is CASGRPANTGELFF.